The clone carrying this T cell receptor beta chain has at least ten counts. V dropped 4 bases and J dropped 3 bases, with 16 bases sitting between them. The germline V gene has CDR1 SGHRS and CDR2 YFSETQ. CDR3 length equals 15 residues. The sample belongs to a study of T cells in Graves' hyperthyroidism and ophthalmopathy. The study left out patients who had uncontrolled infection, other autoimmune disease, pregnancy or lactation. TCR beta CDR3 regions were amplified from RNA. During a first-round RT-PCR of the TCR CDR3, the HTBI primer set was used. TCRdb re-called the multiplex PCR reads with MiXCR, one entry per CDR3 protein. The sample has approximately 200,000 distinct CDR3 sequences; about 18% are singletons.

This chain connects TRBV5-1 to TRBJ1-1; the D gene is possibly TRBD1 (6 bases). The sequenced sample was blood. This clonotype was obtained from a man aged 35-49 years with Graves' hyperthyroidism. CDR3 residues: CASSPTSGVDTEAFF. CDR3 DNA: TGCGCCAGCAGCCCAACCTCAGGGGTCGACACTGAAGCTTTCTTT.